This record covers a single T cell receptor beta chain. The antigen is not known. Clones were read by immunoSEQ multiplex PCR, and TCRdb kept only the in-frame ones, dropping some. The table lists 300,000 to 350,000 clones, less than 90% of them singletons, with around 10% in the top ten. Specified treatment: roughly 19 received Ad26.COV2.S at low or high dose, single or two shots; 5 received placebo; per-sample allocation not given. Material that was analyzed had been drawn on day 63 after the first vaccine or placebo injection. The data were taken from a study of Ad26.COV2.S vaccination and SARS-CoV-2 variants. Overall study context: Ad26.COV2.S given intramuscularly, once or twice 56 days apart. Points from the study as a whole: Participants in the vaccine arm had higher spike-specific TCR breadth; placebo recipients had lower.

This CDR3 has 14 amino acids. The sequencing used peripheral blood, collected in a trial of Ad26.COV2.S vaccine versus placebo. This receptor was identified in a person aged 18 to 65 who received the Ad26.COV2.S COVID-19 vaccine or a placebo. This rearrangement joins TRBV21-1 to TRBJ2-5; the D call of TRBD2 is as the table states it, not checked on the DNA. TRBV21-1 is designated a pseudogene. The CDR3, as DNA: TGTGCCAGCAGCAAAGTCGGGACGGAGGGGACCCAGTACTTC. This encodes CASSKVGTEGTQYF.